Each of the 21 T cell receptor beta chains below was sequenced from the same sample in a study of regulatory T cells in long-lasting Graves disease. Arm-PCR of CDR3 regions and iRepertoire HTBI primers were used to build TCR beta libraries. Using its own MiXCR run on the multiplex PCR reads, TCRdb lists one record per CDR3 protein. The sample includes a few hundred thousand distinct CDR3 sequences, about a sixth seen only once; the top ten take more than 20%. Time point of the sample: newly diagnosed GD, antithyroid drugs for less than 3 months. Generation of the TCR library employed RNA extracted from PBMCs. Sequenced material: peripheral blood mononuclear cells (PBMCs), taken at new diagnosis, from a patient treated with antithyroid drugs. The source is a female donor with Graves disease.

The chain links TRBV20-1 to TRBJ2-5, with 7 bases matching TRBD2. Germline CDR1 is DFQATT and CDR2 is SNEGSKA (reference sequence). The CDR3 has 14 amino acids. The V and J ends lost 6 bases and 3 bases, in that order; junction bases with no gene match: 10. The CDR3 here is CSAPDLLAKETQYF. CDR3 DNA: TGCAGTGCGCCGGATTTACTAGCGAAAGAGACCCAGTACTTC.

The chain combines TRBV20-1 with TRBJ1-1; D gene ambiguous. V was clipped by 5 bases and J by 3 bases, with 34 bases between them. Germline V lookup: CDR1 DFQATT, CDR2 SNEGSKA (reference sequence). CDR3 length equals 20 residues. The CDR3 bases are TGCAGTGCTCCGAGCGAGCGGAATGAGTTATTCTGGTCAGAATACACTGAAGCTTTCTTT. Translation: CSAPSERNELFWSEYTEAFF.

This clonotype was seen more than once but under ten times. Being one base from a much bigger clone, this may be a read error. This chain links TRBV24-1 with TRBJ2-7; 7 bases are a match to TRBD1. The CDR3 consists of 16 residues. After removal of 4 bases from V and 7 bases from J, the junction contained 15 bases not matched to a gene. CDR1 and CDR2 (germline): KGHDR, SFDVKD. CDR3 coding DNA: TGTGCCACCAGTGAATCAGGGGGAAGCTCCTACAATGAGCAGTACTTC. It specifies CATSESGGSSYNEQYF.

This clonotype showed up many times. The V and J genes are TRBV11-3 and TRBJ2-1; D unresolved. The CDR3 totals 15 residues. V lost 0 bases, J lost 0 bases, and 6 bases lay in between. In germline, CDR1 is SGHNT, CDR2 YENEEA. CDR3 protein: CASSLDRVSYNEQFF. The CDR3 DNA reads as TGTGCCAGCAGCTTAGATCGGGTCTCCTACAATGAGCAGTTCTTC. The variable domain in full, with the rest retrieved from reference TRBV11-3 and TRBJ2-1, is EAGVVQSPRYKIIEKKQPVAFWCNPISGHNTLYWYLQNLGQGPELLIRYENEEAVDDSQLPKDRFSAERLKGVDSTLKIQPAELGDSAVYLCASSLDRVSYNEQFFGPGTRLTVL.

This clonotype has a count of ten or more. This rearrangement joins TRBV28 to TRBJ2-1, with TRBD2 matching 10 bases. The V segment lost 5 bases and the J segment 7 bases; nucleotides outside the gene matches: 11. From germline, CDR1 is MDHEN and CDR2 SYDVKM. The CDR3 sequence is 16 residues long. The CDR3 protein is CASSISGRRAKNEQFF. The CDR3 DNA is TGTGCCAGCAGTATTAGCGGGAGGAGGGCAAAGAATGAGCAGTTCTTC.

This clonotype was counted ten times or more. CDR3 nucleotide sequence: TGTGCCAGCTCACCAGGAGAGAGGGATGGCTACACCTTC. It is translated as CASSPGERDGYTF. The rearrangement links TRBV18 to TRBJ1-2; D is undetermined. Trimming removed 2 bases from V and 6 bases from J, with 10 bases in between. CDR1 KGHSH and CDR2 LQKENI come from the germline V gene. This CDR3 contains 13 residues.

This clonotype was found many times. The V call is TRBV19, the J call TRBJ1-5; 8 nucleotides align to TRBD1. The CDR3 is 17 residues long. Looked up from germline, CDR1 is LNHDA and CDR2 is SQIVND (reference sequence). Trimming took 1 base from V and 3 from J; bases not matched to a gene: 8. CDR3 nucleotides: TGTGCCAGTAGTATAGGTGGCGACAGGGGATCCAATCAGCCCCAGCATTTT. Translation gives CASSIGGDRGSNQPQHF. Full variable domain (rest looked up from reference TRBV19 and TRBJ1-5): DGGITQSPKYLFRKEGQNVTLSCEQNLNHDAMYWYRQDPGQGLRLIYYSQIVNDFQKGDIAEGYSVSREKKESFPLTVTSAQKNPTAFYLCASSIGGDRGSNQPQHFGDGTRLSIL.

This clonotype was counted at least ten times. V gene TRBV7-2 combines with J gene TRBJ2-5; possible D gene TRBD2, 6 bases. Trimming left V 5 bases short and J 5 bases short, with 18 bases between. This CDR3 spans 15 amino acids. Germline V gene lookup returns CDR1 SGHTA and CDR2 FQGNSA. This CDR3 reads CASSGGRGRSETQYF. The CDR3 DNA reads TGTGCCAGCAGCGGGGGGAGAGGCAGGTCGGAGACCCAGTACTTC.

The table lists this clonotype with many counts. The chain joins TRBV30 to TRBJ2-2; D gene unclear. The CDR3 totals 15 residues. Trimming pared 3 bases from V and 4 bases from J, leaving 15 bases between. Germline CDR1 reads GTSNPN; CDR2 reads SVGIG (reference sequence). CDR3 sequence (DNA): TGTGCCTGGAGGCCTACGGGTCTACTCACCGGGGAGCTGTTTTTT. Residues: CAWRPTGLLTGELFF.

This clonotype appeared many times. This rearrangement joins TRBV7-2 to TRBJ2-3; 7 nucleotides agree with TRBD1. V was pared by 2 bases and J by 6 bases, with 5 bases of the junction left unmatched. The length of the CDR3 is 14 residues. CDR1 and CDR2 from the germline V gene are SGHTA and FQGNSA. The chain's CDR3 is CASSLWTGYDTQYF. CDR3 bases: TGTGCCAGCAGCTTATGGACAGGCTACGATACGCAGTATTTT.

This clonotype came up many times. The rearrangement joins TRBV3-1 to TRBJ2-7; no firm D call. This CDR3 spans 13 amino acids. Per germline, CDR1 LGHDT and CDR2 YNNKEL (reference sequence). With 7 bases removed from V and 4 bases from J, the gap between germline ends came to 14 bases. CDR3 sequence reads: CASTIGSSYEQYF. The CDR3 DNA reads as TGTGCCAGCACGATCGGGTCCAGTTACGAGCAGTACTTC.

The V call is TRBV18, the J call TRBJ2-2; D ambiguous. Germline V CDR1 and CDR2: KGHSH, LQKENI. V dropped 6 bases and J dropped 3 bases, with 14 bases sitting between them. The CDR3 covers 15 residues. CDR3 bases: TGTGCCAGCTCCCCGAACAGCGAGGACACCGGGGAGCTGTTTTTT. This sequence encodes CASSPNSEDTGELFF.

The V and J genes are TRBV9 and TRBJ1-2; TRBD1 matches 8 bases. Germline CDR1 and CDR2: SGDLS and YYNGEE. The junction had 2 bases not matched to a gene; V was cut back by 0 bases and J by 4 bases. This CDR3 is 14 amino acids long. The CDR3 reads CASSVGTGPYGYTF. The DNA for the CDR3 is TGTGCCAGCAGCGTAGGGACAGGGCCCTATGGCTACACCTTC.

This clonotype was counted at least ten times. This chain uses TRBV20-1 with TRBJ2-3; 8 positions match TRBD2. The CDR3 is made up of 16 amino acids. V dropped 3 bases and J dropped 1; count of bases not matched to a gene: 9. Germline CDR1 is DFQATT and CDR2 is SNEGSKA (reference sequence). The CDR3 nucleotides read TGCAGTGCTAGTCCGCTAAAGACTAGCGGCACAGATACGCAGTATTTT. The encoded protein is CSASPLKTSGTDTQYF.

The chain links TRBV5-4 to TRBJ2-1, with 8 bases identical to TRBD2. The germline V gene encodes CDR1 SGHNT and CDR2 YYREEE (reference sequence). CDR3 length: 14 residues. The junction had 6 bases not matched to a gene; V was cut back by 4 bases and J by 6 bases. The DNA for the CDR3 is TGTGCCAGCAGCCAGAGCGGGAGACCCAATGAGCAGTTCTTC. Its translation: CASSQSGRPNEQFF.

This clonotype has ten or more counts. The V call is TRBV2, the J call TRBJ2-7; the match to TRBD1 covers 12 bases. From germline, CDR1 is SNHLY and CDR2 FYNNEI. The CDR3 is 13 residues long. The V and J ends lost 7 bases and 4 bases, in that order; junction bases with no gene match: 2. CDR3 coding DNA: TGTGCCAGCACGGGACAGGGGGCTTACGAGCAGTACTTC. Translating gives CASTGQGAYEQYF.

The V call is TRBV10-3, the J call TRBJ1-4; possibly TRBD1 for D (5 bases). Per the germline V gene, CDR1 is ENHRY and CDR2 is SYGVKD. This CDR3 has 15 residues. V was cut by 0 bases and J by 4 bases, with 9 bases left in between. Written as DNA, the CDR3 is TGTGCCATCAGTGAGTCGGGAGGGGATAATGAAAAACTGTTTTTT. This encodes CAISESGGDNEKLFF.

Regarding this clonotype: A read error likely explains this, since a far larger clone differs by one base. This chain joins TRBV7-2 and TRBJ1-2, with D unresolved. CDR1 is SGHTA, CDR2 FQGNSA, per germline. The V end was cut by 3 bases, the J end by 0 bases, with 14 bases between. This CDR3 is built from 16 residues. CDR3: CASSFPDGSSNYGYTF. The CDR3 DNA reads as TGTGCCAGCAGCTTCCCCGACGGGAGTTCTAACTATGGCTACACCTTC. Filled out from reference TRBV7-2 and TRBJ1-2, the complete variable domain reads GAGVSQSPSNKVTEKGKDVELRCDPISGHTALYWYRQSLGQGLEFLIYFQGNSAPDKSGLPSDRFSAERTGGSVSTLTIQRTQQEDSAVYLCASSFPDGSSNYGYTFGSGTRLTVV.

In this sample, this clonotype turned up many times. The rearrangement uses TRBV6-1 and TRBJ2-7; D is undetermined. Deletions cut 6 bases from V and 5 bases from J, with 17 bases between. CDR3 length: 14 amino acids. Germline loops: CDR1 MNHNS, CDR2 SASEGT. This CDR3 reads CASSPAISVDEQYF. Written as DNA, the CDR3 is TGTGCCAGCAGCCCCGCCATCAGTGTCGACGAGCAGTACTTC.

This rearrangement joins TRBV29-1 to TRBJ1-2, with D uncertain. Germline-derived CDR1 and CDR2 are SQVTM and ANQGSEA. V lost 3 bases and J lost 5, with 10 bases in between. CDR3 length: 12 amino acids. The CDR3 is CSVDRGGYGYTF. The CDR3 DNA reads TGCAGCGTTGATCGGGGTGGTTATGGCTACACCTTC.

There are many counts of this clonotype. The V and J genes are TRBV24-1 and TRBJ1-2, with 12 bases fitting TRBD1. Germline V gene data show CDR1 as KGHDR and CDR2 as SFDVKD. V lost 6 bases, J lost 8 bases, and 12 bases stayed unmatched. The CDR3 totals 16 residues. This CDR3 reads CATSSGTGGSFQGYTF. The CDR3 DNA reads TGTGCCACCAGTTCCGGGACAGGGGGCTCCTTCCAGGGCTACACCTTC.